The 30 T cell receptor beta chains reported below all come from one sample, sequenced in a study of response to subunit inactivated influenza vaccine. TCRdb used MiXCR to reprocess the RT-PCR reads, holding one entry per CDR3 protein. The repertoire has hundreds of thousands of distinct CDR3 sequences, around 8% of them found once; the top ten carry 10% to 15%. The material was PBMCs from blood, obtained less than 25 months after vaccination. Every receptor here comes from a man in his fifties or sixties who received an inactivated influenza vaccine.

The V call is TRBV10-3, the J call TRBJ2-5, with D perhaps TRBD1 (5 bases). The V gene's germline CDR1 is ENHRY and CDR2 SYGVKD. The CDR3 extends over 14 amino acids. Trimming stripped 3 bases from V and 1 base from J, with 9 bases between. CDR3 sequence (DNA): TGTGCCATCAGTGAAAGGGGAACCCAAGAGACCCAGTACTTC. It translates to CAISERGTQETQYF.

This chain links TRBV2 with TRBJ2-3; the D is unclear. The CDR3 spans 14 residues. CDR1 and CDR2 from the germline V gene are SNHLY and FYNNEI. The V end lost 4 bases, the J end lost 4 bases, and 12 bases lay between the germline ends. Written as DNA, the CDR3 is TGTGCCAGCAGTGGAGACCAATTCCCAGATACGCAGTATTTT. Its protein product is CASSGDQFPDTQYF.

A few counts support this clonotype. The rearrangement uses TRBV12-3 or TRBV12-4 and TRBJ2-7; the match to TRBD1 covers 9 bases. J lost 7 bases, V lost 4 bases, and 11 bases had no gene match. CDR3 length: 15 amino acids. The CDR3 DNA reads as TGTGCCAGCAGTTCCCCCGGGACAGGGATCTTGGAGCAGTACTTC. Its translation is CASSSPGTGILEQYF.

This clonotype appeared many times. V is TRBV20-1 and J is TRBJ1-2, with no clear D. Germline CDR1 is DFQATT and CDR2 is SNEGSKA (reference sequence). This CDR3 is 16 amino acids long. The V gene lost 1 base and the J gene lost 7 bases, with 22 bases spanning the gap. The CDR3 protein is CSARVGGGFGIFGYTF. The CDR3 region has the DNA TGCAGTGCTAGAGTGGGAGGCGGCTTTGGGATTTTTGGCTACACCTTC.

J is TRBJ2-1 and V is TRBV5-1; TRBD1 is a possible D gene (6 bases). The CDR3 extends over 14 amino acids. Trimming shortened V by 5 bases and J by 5 bases, and 14 bases separated the two germline ends. Germline lookup yields CDR1 SGHRS and CDR2 YFSETQ. The DNA of the CDR3 is TGCGCCAGCAGTATAGACAGGCCCAACAATGAGCAGTTCTTC. Residues: CASSIDRPNNEQFF.

The chain has TRBV9 and TRBJ2-7; 8 nucleotides match TRBD1. CDR1 is SGDLS and CDR2 is YYNGEE in the germline V gene. V lost 7 bases to trimming and J lost 6 bases; unmatched junction nucleotides: 6. The CDR3 spans 12 residues. DNA of the CDR3: TGTGCCAGCCAGGGGCAGGGGGCCGAGCAGTACTTC. Translated: CASQGQGAEQYF.

CDR3: CASSQGSGSNNEQFF. Written as DNA, the CDR3 is TGCGCCAGCAGCCAGGGAAGCGGGAGTAACAATGAGCAGTTCTTC. The rearrangement uses TRBV4-3 and TRBJ2-1, with 8 bases aligning to TRBD2. With V trimmed by 3 bases and J by 5 bases, 6 bases remained unmatched. Germline V gene data show CDR1 as LGHNA and CDR2 as YSLEER. The CDR3 spans 15 residues.

This clonotype was picked up a small number of times. DNA of the CDR3: TGCAGCGTTGAAACCAGATTCTCCTACAATGAGCAGTTCTTC. It translates to CSVETRFSYNEQFF. The chain has TRBV29-1 and TRBJ2-1; no clear D gene. CDR3 length equals 14 residues. CDR1 and CDR2 (germline): SQVTM, ANQGSEA. Trimming removed 2 bases from V and 0 bases from J, with 8 bases in between.

In its sample, this clonotype was seen many times. The rearrangement links TRBV7-9 to TRBJ2-7; 7 bases match TRBD1. Germline CDR1 reads SEHNR; CDR2 reads FQNEAQ (reference sequence). This CDR3 has 15 amino acids. With 1 base clipped from V and 5 bases from J, the junction kept 8 bases outside the gene matches. Here the CDR3 reads CASSLVLQGVDEQYF. The CDR3 DNA reads TGTGCCAGCAGCTTAGTCCTGCAGGGGGTAGACGAGCAGTACTTC. The complete variable domain, with remaining parts taken from reference TRBV7-9 and TRBJ2-7, reads DTGVSQNPRHKITKRGQNVTFRCDPISEHNRLYWYRQTLGQGPEFLTYFQNEAQLEKSRLLSDRFSAERPKGSFSTLEIQRTEQGDSAMYLCASSLVLQGVDEQYFGPGTRLTVT.

V is TRBV4-1 and J is TRBJ2-1; D call uncertain. The ends were cut back, 3 bases at V and 4 bases at J, with 16 bases in the middle. This CDR3 has 16 amino acids. Germline CDR1 reads MGHRA; CDR2 reads YSYEKL. The CDR3 here is CASSHVSPREYNEQFF. CDR3 sequence (DNA): TGCGCCAGCAGCCATGTCTCCCCTAGAGAATACAATGAGCAGTTCTTC.

This clonotype has a count of ten or more. This chain connects TRBV5-1 to TRBJ1-2; 8 bases agree with TRBD1. There are 14 residues in the CDR3. After removal of 4 bases from V and 7 bases from J, the junction contained 9 bases not matched to a gene. Per germline, CDR1 SGHRS and CDR2 YFSETQ. The CDR3 DNA sequence: TGCGCCAGCAGCGGCGGACAGGGCTTCGGTGGCTACACCTTC. This gives the protein CASSGGQGFGGYTF.

This clonotype was seen more than once but under ten times. CDR3 bases: TGCAGTGCTAGAGATAACCGGGAGGCCTACACCGGGGAGCTGTTTTTT. It encodes CSARDNREAYTGELFF. The chain couples TRBV20-1 to TRBJ2-2; 7 positions match TRBD2. Germline lookup yields CDR1 DFQATT and CDR2 SNEGSKA (reference sequence). The CDR3 consists of 16 residues. V trimming: 0 bases; J trimming: 3 bases; junction bases outside the gene matches: 7.

V is TRBV6-1 and J is TRBJ2-1, with 9 bases lining up with TRBD2. The CDR3 has 16 amino acids. Trimming at V came to 2 bases and at J to 3 bases, leaving 5 bases not matched to a gene. Germline V gene data show CDR1 as MNHNS and CDR2 as SASEGT. The CDR3 is CASSELAGVFYNEQFF. The CDR3 coding sequence is TGTGCCAGCAGTGAATTAGCGGGGGTCTTCTACAATGAGCAGTTCTTC.

This clonotype was counted ten times or more. This chain uses TRBV5-1 with TRBJ2-7; the D gene is possibly TRBD1 (5 bases). The germline V gene has CDR1 SGHRS and CDR2 YFSETQ. V was shortened by 1 base and J by 3 bases, with 8 bases between the two germline ends. CDR3 size: 13 residues. CDR3 in amino acids: CASSLQGRYEQYF. As DNA, the CDR3 is TGCGCCAGCAGCTTGCAGGGTCGCTACGAGCAGTACTTC.

In this sample, this clonotype turned up a few times. The chain has TRBV4-3 and TRBJ2-7, with a tentative D call TRBD1 (5 bases). Trimming stripped 0 bases from V and 4 bases from J, with 16 bases between. Looked up from germline, CDR1 is LGHNA and CDR2 is YSLEER. The CDR3 covers 16 residues. The CDR3 protein is CASSQDFDRTPYEQYF. The CDR3 coding sequence is TGCGCCAGCAGCCAAGACTTTGACAGAACACCTTACGAGCAGTACTTC.

The chain couples TRBV6-1 to TRBJ2-3; the D is unclear. CDR3 length equals 15 residues. Germline CDR1 reads MNHNS; CDR2 reads SASEGT. Trimming cost V 2 bases and J 0 bases, with 9 bases left between them. CDR3 bases: TGTGCCAGCAGTGAACAATACACCAGCACAGATACGCAGTATTTT. Residues: CASSEQYTSTDTQYF.

This clonotype occurred a few times. V and J are TRBV20-1 and TRBJ2-7; 9 bases line up with TRBD1. Per germline, CDR1 DFQATT and CDR2 SNEGSKA (reference sequence). The CDR3 contains 15 residues. Trimming took 0 bases from V and 3 from J; bases not matched to a gene: 6. The CDR3 region has the DNA TGCAGTGCTAGAGATTACGGGACAGGGTTCTACGAGCAGTACTTC. This sequence encodes CSARDYGTGFYEQYF.

Concerning this clonotype: The junction differs from germline at one of its ends, possibly a read error. This chain connects TRBV3-1 to TRBJ2-3, with D tentatively TRBD2 (6 bases). The germline gives CDR1 LGHDT, CDR2 YNNKEL (reference sequence). The CDR3 has 14 amino acids. DNA of the CDR3: TGTGCCTGCAGCCCTCGGGGTAGCGGAGCTACGCAGTATTTT. Translation gives CACSPRGSGATQYF.

This chain connects TRBV12-3 or TRBV12-4 to TRBJ2-5; TRBD2 agrees at 11 bases. V trimming: 6 bases; J trimming: 2 bases; junction bases outside the gene matches: 5. This CDR3 contains 15 residues. CDR3 DNA: TGTGCCAGCAGAGCGGGACTAGCGGAACAAGAGACCCAGTACTTC. Amino acid sequence: CASRAGLAEQETQYF.

This clonotype was seen only a few times. The chain employs TRBV2 and TRBJ1-5; D possibly corresponds to TRBD1 (5 bases). The CDR3 runs 12 residues. V was shortened by 6 bases and J by 5 bases, with 8 bases between the two germline ends. Germline CDR1 and CDR2: SNHLY and FYNNEI. CDR3 nucleotides: TGTGCCAGCAGGGGGGTGGATCAGCCCCAGCATTTT. Protein product: CASRGVDQPQHF.

This clonotype appeared a few times. The V and J genes are TRBV7-9 and TRBJ2-3; D unclear. CDR1 and CDR2 (germline): SEHNR, FQNEAQ (reference sequence). The CDR3 covers 15 residues. The V end lost 5 bases, the J end lost 2 bases, and 14 bases lay between the germline ends. The CDR3 DNA reads as TGTGCCAGCAGCCGAAGCTCTGGGGACACAGATACGCAGTATTTT. This codes for CASSRSSGDTDTQYF.

This clonotype has more than one count but fewer than ten. CDR3: CASSQGLRSHLDEQFF. The CDR3 coding sequence is TGTGCCAGCAGCCAAGGACTGCGGTCGCACCTCGATGAGCAGTTCTTC. This rearrangement joins TRBV4-2 to TRBJ2-1; D gene unclear. Germline CDR1 LGHNA, CDR2 YNFKEQ. Trimming removed 1 base from V and 8 bases from J, with 18 bases in between. The CDR3 runs to 16 residues.

The rearrangement joins TRBV12-3 or TRBV12-4 to TRBJ1-6; TRBD1 might be the D (6 bases). V shed 5 bases and J shed 9 bases, with 14 bases lying between them. This CDR3 comprises 14 residues. DNA of the CDR3: TGTGCCAGCAGTCCCCGGGGGCTAAGTTCACCCCTCCACTTT. The encoded protein is CASSPRGLSSPLHF.

The J gene is TRBJ2-4, the V gene TRBV25-1; D gene unclear. Germline-derived CDR1 and CDR2 are MGHDK and SYGVNS. The CDR3 runs to 16 residues. V was shortened by 2 bases and J by 0 bases, with 11 bases between the two germline ends. The CDR3 nucleotides read TGTGCCAGCAGTGAAGGGCCACTCCTAGCCAAAAACATTCAGTACTTC. Protein: CASSEGPLLAKNIQYF.

This clonotype was found many times. The V call is TRBV7-7, the J call TRBJ2-5; unclear D gene. The CDR3 has 16 residues. V lost 3 bases to trimming and J lost 4 bases, with 18 bases between them. Looked up from germline, CDR1 is SSHAT and CDR2 is FNYEAQ (reference sequence). This chain's CDR3 is CASSLSGILTGETQYF. DNA of the CDR3: TGTGCCAGCAGCTTGTCGGGCATCCTTACGGGAGAGACCCAGTACTTC.

A remark on this clonotype: The germline gene is not matched at one end of the junction; a read error may be the cause. The J gene is TRBJ2-3, the V gene TRBV7-7; D is possibly TRBD2 (5 bases). The germline V gene encodes CDR1 SSHAT and CDR2 FNYEAQ (reference sequence). CDR3 length: 15 residues. The CDR3 here is CASSKGLSPTDTQYF. The CDR3 nucleotides read TGTGCTAGCAGCAAAGGACTGTCACCCACAGATACGCAGTATTTT.

There are a few counts of this clonotype. Here the CDR3 reads CASSVAPGIGGSYNEQFF. The DNA for the CDR3 is TGTGCCAGCAGCGTAGCCCCCGGCATTGGCGGGAGTTACAATGAGCAGTTCTTC. The chain uses TRBV9 and TRBJ2-1; 7 nucleotides agree with TRBD2. The CDR3 covers 18 residues. Germline CDR1 and CDR2: SGDLS and YYNGEE. J lost 4 bases, V lost 0 bases, and 13 bases had no gene match.

This clonotype was seen more than once but under ten times. This sequence joins TRBV7-3 and TRBJ2-2, with a weak D call TRBD1 (6 bases). CDR1 and CDR2 (germline): SGHTA, FQGTGA. This CDR3 comprises 15 residues. Trimming cost V 2 bases and J 8 bases, with 15 bases left between them. CDR3 loop: CASSLDRSEYGELFF. In nucleotides, the CDR3 is TGTGCCAGCAGCTTAGACAGGTCGGAGTATGGGGAGCTGTTTTTT. Supplemented by reference TRBV7-3 and TRBJ2-2, the full variable domain reads GAGVSQTPSNKVTEKGKYVELRCDPISGHTALYWYRQSLGQGPEFLIYFQGTGAADDSGLPNDRFFAVRPEGSVSTLKIQRTERGDSAVYLCASSLDRSEYGELFFGEGSRLTVL.

This clonotype was seen a handful of times. The chain employs TRBV3-1 and TRBJ2-7, with unresolved D. The CDR3 runs 12 residues. Trimming stripped 0 bases from V and 9 bases from J, with 9 bases between. CDR1 is LGHDT and CDR2 is YNNKEL in the germline V gene (reference sequence). The CDR3 bases are TGTGCCAGCAGCCAAGACAGAAAAGTGCAGTACTTC. Translated: CASSQDRKVQYF.

This clonotype was detected many times. This chain uses TRBV20-1 with TRBJ1-2; 7 positions agree with TRBD1. V shed 6 bases, J shed 4 bases, and the junction held 11 bases outside the gene matches. The CDR3 contains 14 residues. The germline CDR1 and CDR2 sequences are DFQATT and SNEGSKA (reference sequence). In DNA, the CDR3 is TGCAGTGCCCTACTCCGGGACAGCCTCTATGGCTACACCTTC. Protein sequence: CSALLRDSLYGYTF.